This T cell receptor (beta chain) was captured in a study of Ad26.COV2.S vaccination and SARS-CoV-2 variants. Overall study context: Into the muscle, Ad26.COV2.S was dosed once or twice, 56 days apart.

The V and J ends lost 2 bases and 3 bases, in that order; junction bases with no gene match: 9. Per germline, CDR1 KGHSH and CDR2 LQKENI. The CDR3 runs 17 residues. Treatment of the sample: roughly 19 received Ad26.COV2.S at low or high dose, single or two shots; roughly five received placebo; per-sample allocation not given. At day 63 after the first vaccine or placebo injection, samples were drawn. Turning to this clone: Its antigen is undetermined.

Study findings and constraints: Breadth of non-spike TCRs did not differ between vaccinees and placebo recipients.

This table comes from immunoSEQ multiplex PCR, and its TCRdb copy is limited to in-frame clones, with some not included. Of 350,000 to 600,000 clones listed, 80% to 90% are singletons. The chain carries TRBV18 and TRBJ2-3; TRBD2 agrees at 9 bases. This sequence was found in a person aged 18 to 59 who received the Ad26.COV2.S COVID-19 vaccine or a placebo. The material was peripheral blood, obtained in a trial of Ad26.COV2.S vaccine versus placebo. The CDR3 loop is CASSPNGGLAGTDTQYF. CDR3 DNA: TGTGCCAGCTCACCAAATGGGGGGCTAGCGGGGACAGATACGCAGTATTTT.